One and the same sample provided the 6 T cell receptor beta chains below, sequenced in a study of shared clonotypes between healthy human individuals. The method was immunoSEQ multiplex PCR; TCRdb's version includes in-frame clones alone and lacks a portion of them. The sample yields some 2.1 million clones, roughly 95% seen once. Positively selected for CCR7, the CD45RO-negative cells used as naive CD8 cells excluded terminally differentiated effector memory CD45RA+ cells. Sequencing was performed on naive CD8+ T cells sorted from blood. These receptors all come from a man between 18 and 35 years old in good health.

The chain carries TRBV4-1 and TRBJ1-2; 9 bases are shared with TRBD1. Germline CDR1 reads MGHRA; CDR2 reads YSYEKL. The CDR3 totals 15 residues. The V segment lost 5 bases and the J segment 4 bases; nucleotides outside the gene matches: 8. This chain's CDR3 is CASSTGGTGSYGYTF. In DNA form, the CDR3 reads TGCGCCAGCAGCACGGGTGGGACAGGGTCCTATGGCTACACCTTC.

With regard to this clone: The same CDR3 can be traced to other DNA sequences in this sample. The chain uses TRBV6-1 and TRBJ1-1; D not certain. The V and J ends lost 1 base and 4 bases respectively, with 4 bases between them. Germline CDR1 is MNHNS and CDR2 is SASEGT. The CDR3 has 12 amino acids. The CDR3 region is CASSEGGTEAFF. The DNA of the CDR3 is TGTGCCAGCAGTGAAGGTGGCACTGAAGCTTTCTTT.

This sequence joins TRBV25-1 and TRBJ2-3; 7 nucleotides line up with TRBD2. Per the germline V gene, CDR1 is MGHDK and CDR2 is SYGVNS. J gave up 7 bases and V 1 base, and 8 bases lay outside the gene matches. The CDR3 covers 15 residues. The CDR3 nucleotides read TGTGCCAGCAGTGAATCCGAGACTAGCAGCTATACGCAGTATTTT. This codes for CASSESETSSYTQYF.

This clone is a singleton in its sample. CDR3 protein: CASCLHRAGNIYNEQFF. CDR3 coding DNA: TGTGCCAGCTGCCTTCATAGGGCGGGAAATATCTACAATGAGCAGTTCTTC. The chain uses TRBV7-8 and TRBJ2-1, with a possible D match to TRBD2 (6 bases). The germline V gene encodes CDR1 SGHVS and CDR2 FQNEAQ. The CDR3 has 17 amino acids. The V and J ends lost 8 bases and 3 bases respectively, with 23 bases between them.

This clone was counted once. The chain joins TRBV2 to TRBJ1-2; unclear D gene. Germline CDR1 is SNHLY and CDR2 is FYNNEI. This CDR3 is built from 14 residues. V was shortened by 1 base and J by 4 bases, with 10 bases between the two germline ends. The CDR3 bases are TGTGCCAGCAGTGAAGTGGGCGGACTCTATGGCTACACCTTC. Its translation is CASSEVGGLYGYTF.

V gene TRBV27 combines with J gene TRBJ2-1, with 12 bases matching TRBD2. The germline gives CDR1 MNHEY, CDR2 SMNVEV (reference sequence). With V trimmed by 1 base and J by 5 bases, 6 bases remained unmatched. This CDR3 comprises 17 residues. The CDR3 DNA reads TGTGCCAGCAGTTTATTGACTAGCGGGAGAGTCGACAATGAGCAGTTCTTC. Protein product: CASSLLTSGRVDNEQFF.